This T cell receptor beta chain is drawn from a study of shared clonotypes between healthy human individuals. Overall study findings and caveats: Lower generation probabilities were found for non-shared clonotypes than for those shared by all four donors. The small donor group covered limited genetic and exposure diversity.

Produced via immunoSEQ multiplex PCR; TCRdb's table is partial and in-frame only. Of 730,000 or so clones in the sample, more than 70% are singletons; the top ten hold 1.8%. Notes on this clone: Antigen specificity is unknown.

Splitting the CD4+ cells yielded a CD45RA+ naive subset and a CD45RA-negative memory subset. The TCR was taken from a woman aged 25 to 45 in good health. Sequencing was done on a sample of memory CD4+ T cells sorted from blood. Sample subset: CD45RA-negative fraction.

This CDR3 is CASSFSGGGDEQYF. DNA for the CDR3: TGCGCCAGCAGCTTTTCAGGGGGCGGGGACGAGCAGTACTTC. This chain links TRBV5-1 with TRBJ2-7, with 8 bases aligning to TRBD1. J was trimmed by 5 bases and V by 2 bases; bases with no gene match: 6. Germline CDR1 and CDR2: SGHRS and YFSETQ. The CDR3 has 14 residues.